In its sample, the clone carrying this TCR beta chain was seen many times. Its antigen is unidentified. This sample is drawn from a study of T-cell memory formation after mild COVID-19. General study findings and limits: CD4/CD8 balance held among clones contracting day 15 to 85, and later expanders leaned CD4+. CM and EM subsets held most contracting CD4+ clones; EMRA held CD8+ ones.

V was clipped by 0 bases and J by 7 bases, with 7 bases between them. CDR3 size: 13 residues. CDR1 and CDR2 from the germline V gene are LGHNA and YNFKEQ. A single record per CDR3 protein comes from TCRdb applying MiXCR to the 5' RACE reads. The sample lists hundreds of thousands of distinct CDR3 sequences, roughly 18% occurring once. The clonotype was recovered from an adult woman who had mild COVID-19 (a few samples of this study predate the infection). Cell type and time point are not known. V and J are TRBV4-2 and TRBJ2-1; D is ambiguous. The sequencing sample was made of PBMCs or a T cell subset sorted from them (not recorded which). The CDR3 bases are TGTGCCAGCAGCCAAGACCACTTAAATGAGCAGTTCTTC. It yields the protein CASSQDHLNEQFF.